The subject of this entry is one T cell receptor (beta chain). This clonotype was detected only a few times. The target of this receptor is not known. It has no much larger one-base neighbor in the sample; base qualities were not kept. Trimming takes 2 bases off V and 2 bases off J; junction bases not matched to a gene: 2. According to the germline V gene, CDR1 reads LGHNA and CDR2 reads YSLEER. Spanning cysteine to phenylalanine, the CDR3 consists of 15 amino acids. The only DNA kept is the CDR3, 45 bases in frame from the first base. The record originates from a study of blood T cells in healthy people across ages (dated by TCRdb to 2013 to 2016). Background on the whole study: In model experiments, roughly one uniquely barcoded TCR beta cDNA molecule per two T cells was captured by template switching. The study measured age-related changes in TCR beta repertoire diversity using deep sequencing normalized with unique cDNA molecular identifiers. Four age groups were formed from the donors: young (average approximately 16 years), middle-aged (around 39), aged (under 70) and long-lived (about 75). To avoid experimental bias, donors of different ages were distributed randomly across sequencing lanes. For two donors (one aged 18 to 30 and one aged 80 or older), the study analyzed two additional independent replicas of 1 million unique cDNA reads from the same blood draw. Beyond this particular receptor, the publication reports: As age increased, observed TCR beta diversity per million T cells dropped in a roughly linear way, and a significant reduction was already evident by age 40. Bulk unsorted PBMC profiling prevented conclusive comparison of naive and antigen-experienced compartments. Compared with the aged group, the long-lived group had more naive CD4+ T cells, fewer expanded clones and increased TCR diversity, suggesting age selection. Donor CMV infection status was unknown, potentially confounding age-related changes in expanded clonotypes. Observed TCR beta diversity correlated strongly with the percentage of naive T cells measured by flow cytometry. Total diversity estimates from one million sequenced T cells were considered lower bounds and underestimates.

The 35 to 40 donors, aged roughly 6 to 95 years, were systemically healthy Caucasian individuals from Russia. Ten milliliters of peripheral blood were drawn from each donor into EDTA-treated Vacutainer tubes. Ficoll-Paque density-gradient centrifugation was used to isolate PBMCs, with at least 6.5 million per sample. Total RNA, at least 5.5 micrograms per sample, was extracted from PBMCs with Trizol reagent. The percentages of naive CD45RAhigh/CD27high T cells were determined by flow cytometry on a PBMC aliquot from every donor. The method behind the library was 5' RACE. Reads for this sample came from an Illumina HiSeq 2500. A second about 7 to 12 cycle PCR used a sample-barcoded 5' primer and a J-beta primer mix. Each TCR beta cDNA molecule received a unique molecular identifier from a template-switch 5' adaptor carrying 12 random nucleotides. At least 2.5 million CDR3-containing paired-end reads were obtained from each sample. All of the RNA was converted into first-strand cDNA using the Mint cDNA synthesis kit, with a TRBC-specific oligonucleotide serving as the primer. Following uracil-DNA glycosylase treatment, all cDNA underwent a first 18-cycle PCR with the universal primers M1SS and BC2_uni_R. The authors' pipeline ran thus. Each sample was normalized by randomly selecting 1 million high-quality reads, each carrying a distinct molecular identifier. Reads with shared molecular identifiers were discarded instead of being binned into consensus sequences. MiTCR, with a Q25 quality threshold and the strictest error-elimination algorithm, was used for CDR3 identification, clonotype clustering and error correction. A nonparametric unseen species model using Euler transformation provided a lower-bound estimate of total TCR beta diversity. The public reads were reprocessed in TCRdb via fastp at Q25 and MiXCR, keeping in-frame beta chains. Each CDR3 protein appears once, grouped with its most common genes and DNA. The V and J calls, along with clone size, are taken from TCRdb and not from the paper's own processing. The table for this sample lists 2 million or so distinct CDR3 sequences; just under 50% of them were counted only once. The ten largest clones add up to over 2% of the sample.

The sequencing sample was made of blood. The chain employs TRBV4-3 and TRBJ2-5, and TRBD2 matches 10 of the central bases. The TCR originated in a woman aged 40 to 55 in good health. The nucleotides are TGCGCCAGCAGCCAAACTAGCGGGGAACAAGAGACCCAGTACTTC. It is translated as CASSQTSGEQETQYF.